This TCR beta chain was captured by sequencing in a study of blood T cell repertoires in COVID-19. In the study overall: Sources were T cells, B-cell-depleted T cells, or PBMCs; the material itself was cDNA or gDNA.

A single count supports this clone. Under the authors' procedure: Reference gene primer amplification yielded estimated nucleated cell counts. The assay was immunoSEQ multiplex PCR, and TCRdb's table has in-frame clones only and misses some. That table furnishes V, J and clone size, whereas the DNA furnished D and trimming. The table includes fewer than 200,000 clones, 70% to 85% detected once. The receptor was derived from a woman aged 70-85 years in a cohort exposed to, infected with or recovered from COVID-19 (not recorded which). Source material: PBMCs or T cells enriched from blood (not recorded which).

In DNA, the CDR3 is TGTGCCAGCAGCTTAAGTCCGGGTCCCGGGGGAGCTTTCTTT. Protein product: CASSLSPGPGGAFF. This chain links TRBV7-9 with TRBJ1-1; D might be TRBD1 (5 bases). This CDR3 spans 14 amino acids. The V end lost 2 bases, the J end lost 10 bases, and 17 bases lay between the germline ends. CDR1 and CDR2 from the germline V gene are SEHNR and FQNEAQ (reference sequence).